The present TCR beta chain was sequenced within a study of T cells after yellow fever vaccination. The overall study: Fractions of low cell number were prepared using SMART-Seq v4 Ultra Low Input.

With respect to this clonotype: Its antigen is not identified.

TCRdb reanalysed the 5' RACE reads using MiXCR and keeps one entry per CDR3 protein. The repertoire includes some 320,000 distinct CDR3 sequences, about 10% of them detected once, and 3.3% sits in the top ten. Study outcomes and limitations: Boosting was followed by the reappearance of most primary-vaccination clones (about 96% CD4, around 90% CD8).

The sequencing used CD4+ T cells sorted from PBMCs, collected 45 days after the yellow fever booster vaccination. The clonotype was recovered from a man aged 18 to 30 who received the YFV17D yellow fever vaccine.

The CDR3 sequence: CASSPMRTEAFF. The CDR3 bases are TGTGCCAGCTCACCGATGAGAACTGAAGCTTTCTTT. This chain connects TRBV18 to TRBJ1-1; D call uncertain. The germline V gene encodes CDR1 KGHSH and CDR2 LQKENI. V was pared by 3 bases and J by 5 bases, with 7 bases between. The CDR3 totals 12 residues. The full variable domain, completed using reference TRBV18 and TRBJ1-1, is NAGVMQNPRHLVRRRGQEARLRCSPMKGHSHVYWYRQLPEEGLKFMVYLQKENIIDESGMPKERFSAEFPKEGPSILRIQQVVRGDSAAYFCASSPMRTEAFFGQGTRLTVV.